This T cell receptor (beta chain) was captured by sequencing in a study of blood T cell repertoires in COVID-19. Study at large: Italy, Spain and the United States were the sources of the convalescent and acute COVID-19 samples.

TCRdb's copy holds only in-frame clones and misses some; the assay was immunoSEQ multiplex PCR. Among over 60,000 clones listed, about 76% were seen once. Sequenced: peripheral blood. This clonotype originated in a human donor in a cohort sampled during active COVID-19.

This CDR3 reads CATSSASGTSGGSPHEQYF. CDR3 sequence (DNA): TGTGCCACCAGCAGTGCCTCCGGGACTAGCGGGGGGTCACCCCACGAGCAGTACTTC. This chain connects TRBV15 to TRBJ2-7; TRBD2 agrees at 15 bases. CDR1 is LNHNV, CDR2 YYDKDF, per germline (reference sequence). The CDR3 is 19 residues long. Losses at the gene ends were 3 bases for V and 5 bases for J; bases not matched to a gene: 14.